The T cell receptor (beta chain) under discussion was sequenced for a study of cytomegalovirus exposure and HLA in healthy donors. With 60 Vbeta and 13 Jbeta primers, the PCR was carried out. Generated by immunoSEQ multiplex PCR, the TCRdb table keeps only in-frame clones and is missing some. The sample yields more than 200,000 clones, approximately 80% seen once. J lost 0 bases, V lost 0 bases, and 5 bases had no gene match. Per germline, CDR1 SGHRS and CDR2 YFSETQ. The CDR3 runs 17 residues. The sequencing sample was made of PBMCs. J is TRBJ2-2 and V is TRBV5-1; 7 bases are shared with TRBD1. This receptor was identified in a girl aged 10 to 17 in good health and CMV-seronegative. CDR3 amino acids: CASSLAPQGANTGELFF. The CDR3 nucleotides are TGCGCCAGCAGCTTGGCCCCCCAGGGGGCGAACACCGGGGAGCTGTTTTTT.